This paragraph reports one T cell receptor (beta chain). Its antigen is as yet unknown. Trimming pared 5 bases from V and 0 bases from J, leaving 16 bases between. CDR3 length equals 16 residues. These data belong to a study of identical twins. General study results and limits: Analyses based on zero insertions could be partly confounded by invariant MAIT and iNKT cells. Surplus twin overlap in beta out-of-frame sequences was less pronounced. The study reached conclusions through statistical analysis that was cross-sectional, not following the same donors.

Template switching supplied a universal primer site; unique molecular identifiers were carried on the cDNA. TCRdb re-derived calls from the 5' RACE reads in MiXCR, one entry per CDR3 protein. The data hold approximately 260,000 distinct CDR3 sequences, with 11% to 15% observed a single time. Input material: memory (CD45RO+) T cells sorted from blood. This chain joins TRBV12-3 or TRBV12-4 and TRBJ2-5; D might be TRBD1 or TRBD2, each matching 5 bases. This TCR came from a woman between 18 and 29 years old in good health. CDR3 DNA: TGTGCCAGCAGTGGCCGGGACCACGTCTACCAAGAGACCCAGTACTTC. Encoded protein: CASSGRDHVYQETQYF.